This is a list of T cell receptor beta chains from one sample in a study of blood T cell repertoires in COVID-19. Profiling relied on immunoSEQ multiplex PCR, and the TCRdb table lists in-frame clones only, not all of them. This sample yields 180,000 or so clones, of which roughly 80% are seen a single time; approximately 10% belongs to the top ten. Sequencing input: peripheral blood. The receptor set was obtained from a woman between 40 and 55 years old with COVID-19, enrolled during active disease. Each CDR3 is given with its conserved first and last residue. D genes are given only for firm matches. Where a row states a size, it is once, few, many or the class of an expanded clone; other rows omit it.

.	.	TRBV6-5	TRBJ1-1	CASSYREGSTEAFF	TGTGCCAGCAGTTACAGGGAGGGGAGCACTGAAGCTTTCTTT
TRBD2	.	TRBV19	TRBJ2-3	CASQGGTSGNTDTQYF	TGTGCCAGTCAGGGCGGGACTAGCGGGAACACAGATACGCAGTATTTT
TRBD1	.	TRBV3-1/TRBV3-2	TRBJ2-5	CASSQERQGGTQYF	TGTGCCAGCAGCCAAGAGAGACAGGGGGGGACCCAGTACTTC
.	.	TRBV5-1	TRBJ2-1	CASSQPGISYNEQFF	TGCGCCAGCAGCCAACCAGGGATTTCCTACAATGAGCAGTTCTTC
TRBD1	.	TRBV18	TRBJ2-5	CASSPRFSGTGGTETQYF	TGTGCCAGCTCACCACGTTTTTCCGGGACAGGGGGGACAGAGACCCAGTACTTC
TRBD2	few	TRBV28	TRBJ2-7	CASRFPTSGDYEQYF	TGTGCCAGCAGATTTCCGACTAGCGGAGACTACGAGCAGTACTTC
.	many	TRBV27	TRBJ1-5	CASSLGGFSNQPQHF	TGTGCCAGCAGTTTAGGTGGCTTCAGCAATCAGCCCCAGCATTTT
TRBD2	few	TRBV7-3	TRBJ2-3	CASSARLAGGRDTQYF	TGTGCCAGCAGCGCACGCCTAGCGGGGGGGCGCGATACGCAGTATTTT
TRBD2	.	TRBV5-1	TRBJ2-1	CASGASGSYNEQFF	TGCGCCAGCGGGGCTAGCGGGAGTTACAATGAGCAGTTCTTC
.	.	TRBV5-4	TRBJ1-2	CASSILGGRGYTF	TGTGCCAGCAGCATCTTAGGGGGTAGGGGCTACACCTTC
TRBD1	.	TRBV2	TRBJ1-2	CASSDPGQGFGYTF	TGTGCCAGCAGTGATCCCGGACAGGGCTTTGGCTACACCTTC
.	.	TRBV27	TRBJ2-2	CASSRQYTGELFF	TGTGCCAGCAGTCGACAGTACACCGGGGAGCTGTTTTTT
TRBD2	few	TRBV30	TRBJ2-3	CAWSGGGTDTQYF	TGTGCCTGGAGCGGGGGGGGCACAGATACGCAGTATTTT
.	.	TRBV5-5	TRBJ2-2	CASSLVGTTGELFF	TGTGCCAGCAGCTTGGTTGGCACCACCGGGGAGCTGTTTTTT
.	.	TRBV6-5	TRBJ1-4	CASSNGGANEKLFF	TGTGCCAGCAGTAACGGAGGGGCGAACGAAAAACTGTTTTTT
.	.	TRBV2	TRBJ1-1	CATIQANTEAFF	TGTGCCACCATTCAGGCGAACACTGAAGCTTTCTTT
TRBD2	.	TRBV7-3	TRBJ2-1	CASSVAGGPINEQFF	TGTGCCAGCAGCGTAGCGGGAGGGCCGATCAATGAGCAGTTCTTC
.	.	TRBV20-1	TRBJ2-1	CSARSNEQFF	TGCAGTGCTAGGAGCAATGAGCAGTTCTTC
TRBD2	.	TRBV3-1/TRBV3-2	TRBJ2-7	CASSLRPQLAGGWYEQYF	TGTGCCAGCAGCCTCAGACCCCAACTAGCGGGAGGTTGGTACGAGCAGTACTTC
.	.	TRBV5-1	TRBJ1-5	CASSFDGQNQPQHF	TGCGCCAGCAGCTTTGATGGACAAAATCAGCCCCAGCATTTT
TRBD2	.	TRBV4-2	TRBJ2-7	CASSQGASGYEQYF	TGTGCCAGCAGCCAAGGGGCTAGCGGCTACGAGCAGTACTTC
.	.	TRBV7-2	TRBJ2-3	CASRARGLYTQYF	TGTGCCAGCAGGGCCAGAGGTTTATATACGCAGTATTTT
.	.	TRBV7-9	TRBJ1-4	CASRPAGTGNEKLFF	TGTGCCAGCAGACCCGCAGGGACTGGAAATGAAAAACTGTTTTTT
TRBD2	.	TRBV7-9	TRBJ2-5	CASSKRTSTEETQYF	TGTGCCAGCAGCAAGCGGACTAGCACCGAAGAGACCCAGTACTTC
TRBD1	.	TRBV5-1	TRBJ1-2	CASSPGQGAQYGYTF	TGCGCCAGCAGCCCTGGACAGGGGGCGCAGTATGGCTACACCTTC
TRBD1	few	TRBV19	TRBJ1-2	CASSDSGTGGAYGYTF	TGTGCCAGTAGTGACTCGGGGACAGGGGGCGCCTATGGCTACACCTTC
TRBD1	.	TRBV5-1	TRBJ2-7	CASSPGDRVNHDEQYF	TGCGCCAGCAGCCCAGGGGACAGGGTTAATCATGACGAGCAGTACTTC
TRBD1	.	TRBV19	TRBJ1-2	CASSNTGVYGYTF	TGTGCCAGTAGTAATACAGGGGTCTATGGCTACACCTTC
.	.	TRBV19	TRBJ2-3	CASSIGSPYRETDTQYF	TGTGCCAGTAGTATAGGATCGCCGTACCGCGAGACAGATACGCAGTATTTT
.	.	TRBV27	TRBJ1-1	CASRTITANTEAFF	TGTGCCAGCAGAACCATAACAGCGAACACTGAAGCTTTCTTT
.	.	TRBV3-1/TRBV3-2	TRBJ2-4	CASSPGTRGNIQYF	TGTGCCAGCAGCCCTGGGACCAGGGGAAACATTCAGTACTTC
TRBD2	.	TRBV11-3	TRBJ2-1	CASSPKTSGVHNEQFF	TGTGCCAGCAGCCCCAAGACTAGCGGGGTTCACAATGAGCAGTTCTTC
.	once	TRBV12-3/TRBV12-4	TRBJ2-2	CASTVTGELFF	TGTGCCAGCACAGTGACCGGGGAGCTGTTTTTT
.	.	TRBV14	TRBJ1-1	CASSLVQGSEAFF	TGTGCCAGCAGCCTCGTCCAGGGATCTGAAGCTTTCTTT
TRBD2	.	TRBV28	TRBJ2-7	CASSLWGVAGAYEQYF	TGTGCCAGCAGTTTATGGGGGGTAGCGGGAGCCTACGAGCAGTACTTC
.	.	TRBV2	TRBJ1-4	CASRSGFQGLVKLFF	TGTGCCAGCCGCTCAGGATTCCAGGGGCTCGTAAAACTGTTTTTT
TRBD2	.	TRBV29-1	TRBJ2-1	CSGSSGLTQFF	TGCAGCGGGTCTAGCGGATTAACGCAGTTCTTC
.	.	TRBV7-9	TRBJ2-5	CASSLGSRETQYF	TGTGCCAGCAGCTTAGGGTCCCGGGAGACCCAGTACTTC
TRBD1	.	TRBV6-5	TRBJ1-2	CATQDRYNYGYTF	TGTGCCACCCAGGACAGGTATAACTATGGCTACACCTTC
.	.	TRBV5-6	TRBJ1-5	CASSLGQNQPQHF	TGTGCCAGCAGCTTGGGTCAAAATCAGCCCCAGCATTTT
TRBD2	.	TRBV5-5	TRBJ2-5	CASSPPLAVPGETQYF	TGTGCCAGCAGCCCCCCCCTAGCGGTCCCCGGGGAGACCCAGTACTTC
TRBD1	once	TRBV7-9	TRBJ1-2	CASAIGTGGAGGYTF	TGTGCCAGCGCAATAGGGACAGGGGGCGCAGGGGGCTACACCTTC
TRBD1	once	TRBV7-2	TRBJ2-1	CASSPGTGSHEQFF	TGTGCCAGCAGCCCCGGGACAGGGTCGCATGAGCAGTTCTTC
.	few	TRBV30	TRBJ1-6	CAWSRGEYSPLHF	TGTGCCTGGAGTCGGGGGGAATATTCACCCCTCCACTTT
TRBD2	.	TRBV5-4	TRBJ2-1	CASSLLAGGQDEQFF	TGTGCCAGCAGCTTGTTAGCGGGGGGGCAGGATGAGCAGTTCTTC
.	.	TRBV19	TRBJ1-1	CASSFPRRTAAHPDTEAFF	TGTGCCAGTAGTTTCCCACGCCGGACAGCCGCACATCCAGACACTGAAGCTTTCTTT
.	.	TRBV2	TRBJ2-3	CASSEAGGSSTDTQYF	TGTGCCAGCAGTGAAGCGGGCGGGTCTAGCACAGATACGCAGTATTTT
TRBD1	once	TRBV9	TRBJ2-3	CASDRGRVTDTQYF	TGTGCCAGCGACAGGGGTCGAGTAACAGATACGCAGTATTTT
TRBD1	.	TRBV10-3	TRBJ1-1	CAIGQGFSTEAFF	TGTGCCATCGGACAGGGCTTTAGCACTGAAGCTTTCTTT
.	.	TRBV12-3/TRBV12-4	TRBJ2-5	CASSFAGMETQYF	TGTGCCAGCAGTTTTGCAGGGATGGAGACCCAGTACTTC
.	.	TRBV6-6	TRBJ1-1	CASKVTQGSGDEAFF	TGTGCCAGCAAAGTTACTCAGGGCTCGGGGGATGAAGCTTTCTTT
.	.	TRBV7-9	TRBJ2-1	CASSAQAAASSYNEQFF	TGTGCCAGCAGCGCCCAGGCAGCGGCCAGCTCCTACAATGAGCAGTTCTTC
.	.	TRBV7-3	TRBJ2-7	CASSLYPGMNEQYF	TGTGCCAGCAGCTTATATCCAGGGATGAACGAGCAGTACTTC